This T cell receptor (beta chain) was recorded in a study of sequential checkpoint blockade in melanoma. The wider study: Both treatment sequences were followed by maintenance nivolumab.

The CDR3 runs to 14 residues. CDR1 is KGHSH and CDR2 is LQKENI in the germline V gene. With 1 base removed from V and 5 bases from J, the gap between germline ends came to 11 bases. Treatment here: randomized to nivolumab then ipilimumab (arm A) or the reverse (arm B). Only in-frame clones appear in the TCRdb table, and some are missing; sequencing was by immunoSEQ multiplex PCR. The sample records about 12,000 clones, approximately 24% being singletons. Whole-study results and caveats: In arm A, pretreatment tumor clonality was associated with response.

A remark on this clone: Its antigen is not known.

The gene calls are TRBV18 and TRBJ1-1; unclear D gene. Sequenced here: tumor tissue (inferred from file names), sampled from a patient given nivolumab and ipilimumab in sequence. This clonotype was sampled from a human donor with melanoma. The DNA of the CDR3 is TGTGCCAGCTCACCACAAGGGTGGCAGACTGAAGCTTTCTTT. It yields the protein CASSPQGWQTEAFF.